The rows below give T cell receptor beta chains drawn from one sample of a study of blood T cell repertoires in COVID-19. Only in-frame clones appear in the TCRdb table, and some are missing; sequencing was by immunoSEQ multiplex PCR. The table lists some 70,000 clones, approximately 88% of them singletons. Sequenced material: peripheral blood. The receptors here all came from an older woman with acute or convalescent COVID-19. Each CDR3 is given with its conserved first and last residue. A D gene is named only where the DNA matches it firmly.

>TRBD2|TRBV29-1|TRBJ2-1
TGCAGCGGTATGGGACTAGCGGGAGTCCGGTACAATGAGCAGTTCTTC
CSGMGLAGVRYNEQFF
>NA|TRBV7-6|TRBJ2-1
TGTGCCAGCAGCTTACAGGGATCCTACAATGAGCAGTTCTTC
CASSLQGSYNEQFF
>TRBD2|TRBV28|TRBJ2-2
TGTGCCAGCAGTGAAACTAGCGGGGGGGCCAGCTGGGAGCTGTTTTTT
CASSETSGGASWELFF
>NA|TRBV3-1/TRBV3-2|TRBJ2-2
TGTGCCAGCAGCCAAGGTGGCGGCACCGGGGAGCTGTTTTTT
CASSQGGGTGELFF
>NA|TRBV5-1|TRBJ2-5
TGCGCCAGCAGCTTGGACTCCCGGGGAGGGACCCAGTACTTC
CASSLDSRGGTQYF
>NA|TRBV2|TRBJ2-4
TGTGCCAGCGGCTCCACCAAGGTGACAGCCAACATTCAGTACTTC
CASGSTKVTANIQYF
>NA|TRBV5-1|TRBJ1-5
TGCGCCAGCAGCTTGGGGGGGGGCGGTCATCAGCCCCAGCATTTT
CASSLGGGGHQPQHF
>NA|TRBV7-6|TRBJ2-5
TGTGCCAGCAGCCCGAACCCCGGACTGGAGACCCAGTACTTC
CASSPNPGLETQYF
>TRBD1|TRBV28|TRBJ1-5
TGTGCCAGCAGACCTGGGGGACAGTATAGCAATCAGCCCCAGCATTTT
CASRPGGQYSNQPQHF
>NA|TRBV4-1|TRBJ1-5
TGCGCCAGCAGCCAAGTTCTCGGGCAGCCCCAGCATTTT
CASSQVLGQPQHF
>TRBD1|TRBV19|TRBJ1-2
TGTGCCAGTAGTAAAGGGACAGGGGGCGCTGGTCACTATGGCTACACCTTC
CASSKGTGGAGHYGYTF
>NA|TRBV5-6|TRBJ1-5
TGTGCCAGCAGCTTCAGGGGCTCGGGCGATCAGCCCCAGCATTTT
CASSFRGSGDQPQHF
>TRBD1|TRBV5-1|TRBJ2-5
TGCGCCAGCAGCTTGGGACAGGGGTGGGGAGAAGAGACCCAGTACTTC
CASSLGQGWGEETQYF